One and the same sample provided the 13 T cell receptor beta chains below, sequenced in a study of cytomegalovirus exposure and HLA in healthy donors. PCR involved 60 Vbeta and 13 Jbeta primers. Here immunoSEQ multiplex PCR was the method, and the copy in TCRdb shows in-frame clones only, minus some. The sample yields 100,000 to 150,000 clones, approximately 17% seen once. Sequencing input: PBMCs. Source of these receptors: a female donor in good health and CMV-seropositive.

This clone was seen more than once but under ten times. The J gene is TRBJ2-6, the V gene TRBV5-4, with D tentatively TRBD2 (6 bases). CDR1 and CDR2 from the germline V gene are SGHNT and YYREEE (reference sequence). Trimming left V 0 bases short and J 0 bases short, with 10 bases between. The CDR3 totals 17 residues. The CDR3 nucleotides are TGTGCCAGCAGCTTGGCCGGGGGAAGCTCTGGGGCCAACGTCCTGACTTTC. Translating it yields CASSLAGGSSGANVLTF.

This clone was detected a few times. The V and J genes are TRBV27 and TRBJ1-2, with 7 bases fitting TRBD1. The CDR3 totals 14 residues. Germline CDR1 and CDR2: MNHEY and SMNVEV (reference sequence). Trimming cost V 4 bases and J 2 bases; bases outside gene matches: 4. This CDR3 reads CASSSTGWNYGYTF. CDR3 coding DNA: TGTGCCAGCAGTTCGACAGGGTGGAACTATGGCTACACCTTC.

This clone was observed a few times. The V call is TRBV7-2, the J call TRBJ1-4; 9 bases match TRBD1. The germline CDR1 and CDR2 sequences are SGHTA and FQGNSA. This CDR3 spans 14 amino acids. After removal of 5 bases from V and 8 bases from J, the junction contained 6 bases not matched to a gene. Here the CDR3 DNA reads TGTGCCAGCAGCACGGACAGGGGAGACGAAAAACTGTTTTTT. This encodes CASSTDRGDEKLFF.

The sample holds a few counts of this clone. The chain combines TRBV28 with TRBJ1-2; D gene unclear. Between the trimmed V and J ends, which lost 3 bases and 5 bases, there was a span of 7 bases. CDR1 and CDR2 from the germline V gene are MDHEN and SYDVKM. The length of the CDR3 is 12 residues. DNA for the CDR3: TGTGCCAGCAGTTTGTCCAGATATGGCTACACCTTC. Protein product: CASSLSRYGYTF.

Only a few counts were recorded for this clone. The DNA for the CDR3 is TGTGCCAGCAGTCCTATAGCCTCAGCCGAAGCTTTCTTT. Encoded protein: CASSPIASAEAFF. The chain joins TRBV6-6 to TRBJ1-1; D uncertain. V was clipped by 5 bases and J by 8 bases, with 15 bases between them. The CDR3 length is 13 residues. CDR1 and CDR2 from the germline V gene are MNHNY and SVGAGI (reference sequence).

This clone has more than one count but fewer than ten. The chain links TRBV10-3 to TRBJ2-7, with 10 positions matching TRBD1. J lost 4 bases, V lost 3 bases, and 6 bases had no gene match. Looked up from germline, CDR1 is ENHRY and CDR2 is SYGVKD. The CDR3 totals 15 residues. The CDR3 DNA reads TGTGCCATCAGTGACGGACAGGGGGAGCGATACGAGCAGTACTTC. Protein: CAISDGQGERYEQYF.

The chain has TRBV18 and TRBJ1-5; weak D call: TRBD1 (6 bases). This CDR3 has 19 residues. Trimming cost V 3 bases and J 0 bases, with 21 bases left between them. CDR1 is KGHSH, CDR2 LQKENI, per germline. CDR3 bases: TGTGCCAGCTCACCCCCGAACTCTAGACAGGCAGATAGCAATCAGCCCCAGCATTTT. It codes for CASSPPNSRQADSNQPQHF.

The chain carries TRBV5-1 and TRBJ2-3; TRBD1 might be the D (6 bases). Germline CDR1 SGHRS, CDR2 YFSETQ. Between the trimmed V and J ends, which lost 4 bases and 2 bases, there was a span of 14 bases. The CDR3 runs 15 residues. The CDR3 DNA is TGCGCCAGCAGCCGCGACAGGAGAGACACAGATACGCAGTATTTT. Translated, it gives CASSRDRRDTDTQYF.

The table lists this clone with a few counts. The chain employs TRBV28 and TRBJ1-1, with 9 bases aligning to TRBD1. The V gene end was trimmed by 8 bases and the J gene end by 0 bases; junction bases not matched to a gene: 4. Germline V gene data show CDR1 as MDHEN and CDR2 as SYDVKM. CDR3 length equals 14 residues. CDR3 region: CASRDRVVNTEAFF. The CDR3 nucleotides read TGTGCCAGCCGGGACAGGGTTGTGAACACTGAAGCTTTCTTT.

The CDR3 is CASSTWSIHHTGELFF. The CDR3 region has the DNA TGTGCCAGCAGTACATGGAGCATTCACCACACCGGGGAGCTGTTTTTT. The chain combines TRBV27 with TRBJ2-2; unclear D gene. CDR1 MNHEY and CDR2 SMNVEV come from the germline V gene (reference sequence). Between the trimmed V and J ends, which lost 5 bases and 3 bases, there was a span of 16 bases. The CDR3 contains 16 residues.

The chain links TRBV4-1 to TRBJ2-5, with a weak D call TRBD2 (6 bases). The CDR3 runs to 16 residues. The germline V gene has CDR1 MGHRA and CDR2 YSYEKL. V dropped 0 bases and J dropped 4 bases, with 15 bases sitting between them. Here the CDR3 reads CASSQDQLGGGETQYF. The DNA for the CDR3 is TGCGCCAGCAGCCAAGATCAGCTGGGGGGAGGAGAGACCCAGTACTTC.

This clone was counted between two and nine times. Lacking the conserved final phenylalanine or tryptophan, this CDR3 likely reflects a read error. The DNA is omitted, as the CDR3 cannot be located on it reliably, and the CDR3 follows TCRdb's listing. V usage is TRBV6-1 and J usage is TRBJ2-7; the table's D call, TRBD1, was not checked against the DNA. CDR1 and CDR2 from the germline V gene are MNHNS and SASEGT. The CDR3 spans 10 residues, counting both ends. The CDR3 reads CASNDRPKYL.

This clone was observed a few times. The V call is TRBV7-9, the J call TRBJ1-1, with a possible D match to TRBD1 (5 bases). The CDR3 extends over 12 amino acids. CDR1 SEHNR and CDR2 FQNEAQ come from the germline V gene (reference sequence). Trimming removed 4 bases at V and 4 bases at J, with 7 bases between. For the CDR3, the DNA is TGTGCCAGCAGCTCCGACAGCACTGAAGCTTTCTTT. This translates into CASSSDSTEAFF. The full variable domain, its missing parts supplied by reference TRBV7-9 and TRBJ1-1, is DTGVSQNPRHKITKRGQNVTFRCDPISEHNRLYWYRQTLGQGPEFLTYFQNEAQLEKSRLLSDRFSAERPKGSFSTLEIQRTEQGDSAMYLCASSSDSTEAFFGQGTRLTVV.